Listed below are T cell receptor beta chains from one sample, sequenced in a study of CD8 T cells in Susac syndrome. Each CDR3 protein gets one entry after TCRdb re-called the immunoSEQ multiplex PCR reads with MiXCR. Of more than 100,000 distinct CDR3 sequences in the sample, over 90% were seen once. Input material: CD8+ T cells from PBMCs. All receptors derive from a human donor with Susac syndrome. Both conserved end residues are part of each CDR3. D genes are given only for firm matches. A row's size may be missing; if present it is once, few, many or a size class.

TRBJ2-7,TRBV3-1,.,.,CASSQGSGPSYEQYF,TGTGCCAGCAGCCAAGGGTCGGGCCCCTCCTACGAGCAGTACTTC
TRBJ2-7,TRBV29-1,TRBD1,.,CSVDRTGSSYEQYF,TGCAGCGTTGACCGGACAGGGAGTTCCTACGAGCAGTACTTC
TRBJ2-7,TRBV11-2,.,.,CASSLVYGGEQYF,TGTGCCAGCAGCTTAGTCTACGGGGGCGAGCAGTACTTC
TRBJ2-2,TRBV29-1,.,.,CSVDGENTGELFF,TGCAGCGTTGATGGAGAGAACACCGGGGAGCTGTTTTTT
TRBJ2-1,TRBV15,TRBD2,.,CATSSLADSYNEQFF,TGTGCCACCAGCAGTCTAGCGGACTCCTACAATGAGCAGTTCTTC
TRBJ2-2,TRBV9,.,.,CASSVDDTGELFF,TGTGCCAGCAGCGTAGATGATACCGGGGAGCTGTTTTTT
TRBJ2-1,TRBV10-3,.,.,CAIGEGGLGNEQFF,TGTGCCATCGGTGAAGGGGGACTGGGCAATGAGCAGTTCTTC
TRBJ2-3,TRBV11-2,.,.,CASSWKGTDTQYF,TGTGCCAGCAGCTGGAAGGGAACAGATACGCAGTATTTT
TRBJ2-5,TRBV20-1,.,once,CSARDPDASAFKETQYF,TGCAGTGCTAGAGATCCTGACGCTAGCGCATTTAAAGAGACCCAGTACTTC
TRBJ2-7,TRBV27,.,.,CASSYSPRQVEEQYF,TGTGCCAGCAGTTATTCCCCTCGACAGGTGGAAGAGCAGTACTTC
TRBJ2-7,TRBV4-1,.,.,CASSPDTAYEQYF,TGCGCCAGCAGCCCGGACACAGCCTACGAGCAGTACTTC
TRBJ2-4,TRBV12-3/TRBV12-4,TRBD2,once,CASSSGGEYEYF,TGTGCCAGCAGTTCGGGGGGGGAGTACGAGTACTTC
TRBJ2-2,TRBV29-1,TRBD1,.,CSVTGESTGELFF,TGCAGCGTCACAGGGGAGAGCACCGGGGAGCTGTTTTTT
TRBJ2-6,TRBV6-5,TRBD2,.,CASSYWLAGGKISGANVLTF,TGTGCCAGCAGTTACTGGCTAGCGGGGGGGAAAATCTCTGGGGCCAACGTCCTGACTTTC
TRBJ2-1,TRBV29-1,.,once,CSVEETSSSYNEQFF,TGCAGCGTTGAAGAGACTTCTAGCTCCTACAATGAGCAGTTCTTC
TRBJ2-3,TRBV29-1,.,.,CSADSRSTDTQYF,TGCAGCGCTGACAGCCGTAGCACAGATACGCAGTATTTT
TRBJ2-1,TRBV20-1,TRBD2,.,CSASGGGNEQFF,TGCAGTGCCAGCGGGGGTGGGAATGAGCAGTTCTTC
TRBJ2-5,TRBV7-9,TRBD1,.,CASSSRTGGETQYF,TGTGCCAGCAGCTCCCGGACAGGGGGAGAGACCCAGTACTTC
TRBJ2-2,TRBV29-1,.,.,CSVEDRGAGTGELFF,TGCAGCGTTGAAGATCGGGGGGCGGGCACCGGGGAGCTGTTTTTT
TRBJ1-4,TRBV9,TRBD1,.,CASSEQGANEKLFF,TGTGCCAGCAGCGAACAGGGGGCGAATGAAAAACTGTTTTTT
TRBJ1-2,TRBV14,.,.,CASSHRDERGYTF,TGTGCCAGCAGCCATCGGGACGAACGCGGCTACACCTTC
TRBJ2-1,TRBV15,TRBD2,.,CATSSRLAGLMDEQFF,TGTGCCACCAGCAGCCGACTAGCGGGGCTGATGGATGAGCAGTTCTTC
TRBJ2-1,TRBV7-2,TRBD2,.,CASSEAGASYNEQFF,TGTGCCAGCAGCGAAGCGGGGGCCTCCTACAATGAGCAGTTCTTC
TRBJ1-2,TRBV20-1,.,.,CSARDRSQALFGYGYTF,TGCAGTGCTAGAGATCGATCTCAGGCTTTGTTTGGGTATGGCTACACCTTC
TRBJ2-2,TRBV9,.,.,CASSPQGPTGELFF,TGTGCCAGCAGCCCCCAGGGCCCGACCGGGGAGCTGTTTTTT
TRBJ2-5,TRBV11-2,TRBD2,few,CASSLVLAGGFQETQYF,TGTGCCAGCAGCTTAGTACTAGCGGGGGGCTTCCAAGAGACCCAGTACTTC
TRBJ1-1,TRBV4-2,.,.,CASSRLESTEAFF,TGTGCCAGCAGCCGCCTCGAGTCCACTGAAGCTTTCTTT
TRBJ1-5,TRBV11-2,.,.,CASSPSLSAYSNQPQHF,TGTGCCAGCAGCCCTTCCTTATCAGCTTATAGCAATCAGCCCCAGCATTTT